The 28 T cell receptor beta chains presented below share a single source sample, sequenced in a study of blood T cell repertoires in COVID-19. TCRdb's copy holds only in-frame clones and misses some; the assay was immunoSEQ multiplex PCR. This sample has 150,000 to 200,000 clones, with 87% found just once. Sequenced input: peripheral blood. Receptors were obtained from a man aged 55 to 70 with active or convalescent COVID-19.

This clone was seen only a few times. This chain joins TRBV5-4 and TRBJ2-1; D is undetermined. The CDR3 sequence is 14 residues long. V was pared by 4 bases and J by 0 bases, with 8 bases between. The germline gives CDR1 SGHNT, CDR2 YYREEE (reference sequence). CDR3 coding DNA: TGTGCCAGCAGCCAGGATAGCTCCTACAATGAGCAGTTCTTC. Its translation is CASSQDSSYNEQFF.

This clone occurred once. V is TRBV5-6 and J is TRBJ1-1; TRBD1 might be the D (5 bases). CDR3 length: 14 residues. With 5 bases removed from V and 12 bases from J, the gap between germline ends came to 23 bases. Germline values: CDR1 SGHDT, CDR2 YYEEEE. Here the CDR3 DNA reads TGTGCCAGCAGGGCAGGGTCCGGGAGGCTGGGGACTTTCTTT. Residues: CASRAGSGRLGTFF. Full variable domain (outside the CDR3, taken from reference TRBV5-6 and TRBJ1-1): DAGVTQSPTHLIKTRGQQVTLRCSPKSGHDTVSWYQQALGQGPQFIFQYYEEEERQRGNFPDRFSGHQFPNYSSELNVNALLLGDSALYLCASRAGSGRLGTFFGQGTRLTVV.

This chain uses TRBV20-1 with TRBJ2-5; 8 bases line up with TRBD2. The CDR3 totals 18 residues. Germline CDR1 and CDR2: DFQATT and SNEGSKA (reference sequence). V lost 3 bases, J lost 6 bases, and 21 bases stayed unmatched. As DNA, the CDR3 is TGCAGTGCTAGTCCCATAGGTGAGACGGGGGGGCTTAGGCAGACCCAGTACTTC. Translated: CSASPIGETGGLRQTQYF.

V usage is TRBV5-6 and J usage is TRBJ2-7, with D perhaps TRBD2 (5 bases). Trimming took 3 bases from V and 0 from J, leaving 7 bases between them. The CDR3 has 13 residues. Germline assignment: CDR1 SGHDT and CDR2 YYEEEE. The CDR3 DNA reads TGTGCCAGCAGCTCGAGGGTCTCCTACGAGCAGTACTTC. This gives the protein CASSSRVSYEQYF.

V usage is TRBV11-2 and J usage is TRBJ1-4; a possible D gene is TRBD1 (5 bases). This CDR3 spans 15 amino acids. Trimming cost V 5 bases and J 0 bases, with 10 bases left between them. The germline gives CDR1 SGHAT, CDR2 FQNNGV. The CDR3 bases are TGTGCCAGCAGCCCCCGGGGGTCAACTAATGAAAAACTGTTTTTT. Translation: CASSPRGSTNEKLFF.

The chain recombines TRBV6-5 with TRBJ1-2; 9 nucleotides match TRBD1. J lost 8 bases, V lost 0 bases, and 7 bases had no gene match. The germline CDR1 and CDR2 sequences are MNHEY and SVGAGI. This CDR3 contains 15 residues. The CDR3 region has the DNA TGTGCCAGCAGTTACTCGGGACAGGGTAGAGGCGGCTACACCTTC. Translation gives CASSYSGQGRGGYTF.

As DNA, the CDR3 is TGTGCCAGTAGTTTGTACAGCTTTAACTATGGCTACACCTTC. It codes for CASSLYSFNYGYTF. The chain is built from TRBV19 and TRBJ1-2; no clear D. CDR3 size: 14 residues. V lost 5 bases and J lost 1, with 11 bases in between. Germline V gene sequence: CDR1 LNHDA, CDR2 SQIVND (reference sequence).

The chain has TRBV11-2 and TRBJ2-5; D unresolved. Looked up from germline, CDR1 is SGHAT and CDR2 is FQNNGV. Trimming removed 0 bases at V and 3 bases at J, with 5 bases between. The CDR3 sequence is 13 residues long. CDR3 sequence: CASSLEPEETQYF. The DNA for the CDR3 is TGTGCCAGCAGCTTAGAACCAGAAGAGACCCAGTACTTC.

The chain recombines TRBV5-1 with TRBJ1-5; D may be TRBD1 (6 bases). This CDR3 is 14 amino acids long. V was clipped by 4 bases and J by 0 bases, with 8 bases between them. CDR1 is SGHRS and CDR2 is YFSETQ in the germline V gene. CDR3 amino acids: CASSTGLSNQPQHF. The CDR3 DNA is TGCGCCAGCAGCACAGGGCTTAGCAATCAGCCCCAGCATTTT.

The CDR3 spells CASSPLGQGSYNEQFF. CDR3 nucleotide sequence: TGTGCCAGCAGCCCTTTGGGACAGGGGAGCTACAATGAGCAGTTCTTC. This chain connects TRBV5-6 to TRBJ2-1; 10 positions match TRBD1. CDR1 is SGHDT, CDR2 YYEEEE, per germline. This CDR3 contains 16 residues. With V trimmed by 4 bases and J by 3 bases, 7 bases remained unmatched. Full variable domain (missing parts from reference TRBV5-6 and TRBJ2-1): DAGVTQSPTHLIKTRGQQVTLRCSPKSGHDTVSWYQQALGQGPQFIFQYYEEEERQRGNFPDRFSGHQFPNYSSELNVNALLLGDSALYLCASSPLGQGSYNEQFFGPGTRLTVL.

V usage is TRBV5-4 and J usage is TRBJ2-5, with 9 positions matching TRBD2. Germline V gene sequence: CDR1 SGHNT, CDR2 YYREEE (reference sequence). This CDR3 is built from 16 residues. Trimming removed 2 bases from V and 5 bases from J; junction bases left unmatched: 10. In DNA, the CDR3 is TGTGCCAGCAGCTTTGCTAGCGGGGCGCTGATGGAGACCCAGTACTTC. This encodes CASSFASGALMETQYF.

The chain joins TRBV9 to TRBJ2-3; the D gene is possibly TRBD1 (5 bases). This CDR3 has 15 residues. Looked up from germline, CDR1 is SGDLS and CDR2 is YYNGEE. V shed 4 bases and J shed 0 bases, with 12 bases lying between them. The CDR3 spells CASSPQGTSTDTQYF. CDR3 DNA: TGTGCCAGCAGCCCTCAGGGTACTAGCACAGATACGCAGTATTTT.

The V gene is TRBV4-1, the J gene TRBJ1-6; D remains ambiguous. V lost 0 bases to trimming and J lost 16 bases, with 13 bases between them. CDR3 size: 13 residues. In germline, CDR1 is MGHRA, CDR2 YSYEKL. The CDR3 reads CASSQESRNRLHF. Written as DNA, the CDR3 is TGCGCCAGCAGCCAAGAAAGCAGGAATCGGCTCCACTTT.

The chain carries TRBV29-1 and TRBJ2-7, with D hard to call. The V end was cut by 5 bases, the J end by 7 bases, with 12 bases between. Germline V gene data show CDR1 as SQVTM and CDR2 as ANQGSEA. CDR3 size: 11 residues. CDR3 sequence: CSVQVDWEQYF. DNA of the CDR3: TGCAGCGTTCAGGTCGATTGGGAGCAGTACTTC.

As DNA, the CDR3 is TGTGCCAGCAGTTACTCAAGGGAAGGGGGTGGCTACACCTTC. This codes for CASSYSREGGGYTF. The V and J genes are TRBV6-6 and TRBJ1-2, with D possibly matching TRBD1 (6 bases). The CDR3 has 14 residues. V shed 0 bases and J shed 7 bases, with 12 bases lying between them. The germline V gene encodes CDR1 MNHNY and CDR2 SVGAGI (reference sequence).

The chain has TRBV6-6 and TRBJ2-7, with 9 bases aligning to TRBD1. J lost 5 bases, V lost 4 bases, and 6 bases had no gene match. The germline CDR1 and CDR2 sequences are MNHNY and SVGAGI (reference sequence). This CDR3 spans 14 amino acids. The CDR3: CASSWGQGHHEQYF. The CDR3 DNA is TGTGCCAGCAGTTGGGGACAGGGTCACCACGAGCAGTACTTC.

The V and J genes are TRBV7-8 and TRBJ1-1; weak D call: TRBD1 (6 bases). CDR3 length equals 13 residues. V shed 5 bases and J shed 7 bases, with 14 bases lying between them. Germline values: CDR1 SGHVS, CDR2 FQNEAQ. As DNA, the CDR3 is TGTGCCAGCAGCGATAGGACAGCGAGTGAAGCTTTCTTT. This encodes CASSDRTASEAFF.

The table lists this clone with a count of one. V gene TRBV5-4 combines with J gene TRBJ2-5; perhaps TRBD2 as D (5 bases). The V end lost 4 bases, the J end lost 3 bases, and 10 bases lay between the germline ends. Germline values: CDR1 SGHNT, CDR2 YYREEE (reference sequence). This CDR3 contains 13 residues. The CDR3 coding sequence is TGTGCCAGCAGCCACCGGGGAGAAGAGACCCAGTACTTC. Encoded protein: CASSHRGEETQYF.

In its sample, this clone was seen a few times. The chain combines TRBV9 with TRBJ2-2; 12 bases are a match to TRBD1. Per germline, CDR1 SGDLS and CDR2 YYNGEE. Trimming removed 4 bases from V and 4 bases from J; junction bases left unmatched: 8. This CDR3 spans 17 amino acids. In DNA form, the CDR3 reads TGTGCCAGCAGCCGGGACAGGGGGCCTGGCGGCACCGGGGAGCTGTTTTTT. It specifies CASSRDRGPGGTGELFF.

The sample holds one count of this clone. The chain couples TRBV4-1 to TRBJ2-3; possibly TRBD1 for D (6 bases). From germline, CDR1 is MGHRA and CDR2 YSYEKL. This CDR3 is 16 amino acids long. The V and J ends lost 3 bases and 4 bases respectively, with 17 bases between them. The CDR3: CASSHPLRGWADTQYF. CDR3 DNA: TGCGCCAGCAGCCACCCCCTGAGGGGGTGGGCAGATACGCAGTATTTT.

This sequence joins TRBV7-9 and TRBJ1-6; a weak D match, TRBD1 (5 bases). Germline V gene sequence: CDR1 SEHNR, CDR2 FQNEAQ (reference sequence). The CDR3 is 15 amino acids. The germline V and J ends were trimmed by 3 bases and 8 bases, with 14 bases remaining between them. CDR3 DNA sequence: TGTGCCAGCAGCTTGACAGCCCCGGGAGATTCACCCCTCCACTTT. Translating it yields CASSLTAPGDSPLHF. Together with reference TRBV7-9 and TRBJ1-6, the CDR3 gives the full variable domain: DTGVSQNPRHKITKRGQNVTFRCDPISEHNRLYWYRQTLGQGPEFLTYFQNEAQLEKSRLLSDRFSAERPKGSFSTLEIQRTEQGDSAMYLCASSLTAPGDSPLHFGNGTRLTVT.

The chain has TRBV5-1 and TRBJ1-1; 7 bases map to TRBD1. The CDR3 has 14 amino acids. The trim removed 3 bases at V and 5 bases at J, leaving 7 bases unmatched. CDR1 is SGHRS, CDR2 YFSETQ, per germline. The CDR3 region is CASSYQGGGTEAFF. The CDR3 bases are TGCGCCAGCAGCTACCAGGGGGGAGGAACTGAAGCTTTCTTT.

The CDR3 loop is CASRTANTGELFF. The CDR3 DNA follows: TGTGCCAGCCGGACTGCGAACACCGGGGAGCTGTTTTTT. This chain connects TRBV7-7 to TRBJ2-2; tentative D call: TRBD2 (5 bases). This CDR3 has 13 residues. The V end lost 8 bases, the J end lost 0 bases, and 7 bases lay between the germline ends. CDR1 SSHAT and CDR2 FNYEAQ come from the germline V gene (reference sequence).

The chain is built from TRBV18 and TRBJ2-7, with 9 bases that match TRBD1. V gave up 2 bases and J gave up 5 bases; unmatched junction bases: 7. The CDR3 extends over 15 amino acids. Germline V gives CDR1 KGHSH, CDR2 LQKENI. CDR3 residues: CASSPIGDRVHEQYF. CDR3 DNA sequence: TGTGCCAGCTCACCAATAGGGGACAGGGTCCACGAGCAGTACTTC. Filled out from reference TRBV18 and TRBJ2-7, the complete variable domain reads NAGVMQNPRHLVRRRGQEARLRCSPMKGHSHVYWYRQLPEEGLKFMVYLQKENIIDESGMPKERFSAEFPKEGPSILRIQQVVRGDSAAYFCASSPIGDRVHEQYFGPGTRLTVT.

The rearrangement links TRBV27 to TRBJ2-2, with 7 bases lining up with TRBD1. CDR1 MNHEY and CDR2 SMNVEV come from the germline V gene (reference sequence). The CDR3 is 14 residues long. The V and J ends lost 6 bases and 4 bases, in that order; junction bases with no gene match: 5. This chain's CDR3 is CASRAGGSTGELFF. As DNA, the CDR3 is TGTGCCAGCAGAGCAGGGGGTAGCACCGGGGAGCTGTTTTTT.

V gene TRBV24-1 combines with J gene TRBJ1-4; 10 nucleotides agree with TRBD1. The CDR3 sequence is 15 residues long. Germline CDR1 and CDR2: KGHDR and SFDVKD. With 2 bases clipped from V and 14 bases from J, the junction kept 10 bases outside the gene matches. In DNA, the CDR3 is TGTGCCACCAGTGATTCGCGTGGGACAGGGGAAGTTCTGTTTTTT. Translation gives CATSDSRGTGEVLFF.

As DNA, the CDR3 is TGTGCCAGCAGCCAGACAGGGGCATTTAAGTACACTGAAGCTTTCTTT. Its protein is CASSQTGAFKYTEAFF. This rearrangement joins TRBV3-1 (or the pseudogene TRBV3-2) to TRBJ1-1, with 8 bases aligning to TRBD1. The germline gives CDR1 LGHDT, CDR2 YNNKEL (reference sequence). Losses at the gene ends were 3 bases for V and 3 bases for J; bases not matched to a gene: 9. The CDR3 loop spans 16 amino acids.

V usage is TRBV5-1 and J usage is TRBJ1-6; 7 bases line up with TRBD1. The CDR3 runs 14 residues. V shed 3 bases, J shed 10 bases, and the junction held 7 bases outside the gene matches. CDR1 and CDR2 (germline): SGHRS, YFSETQ. CDR3 coding DNA: TGCGCCAGCAGCTCGGGACAGCCCCGGTCACCCCTCCACTTT. Translation: CASSSGQPRSPLHF.